This T cell receptor beta chain originates from a study of T-cell memory formation after mild COVID-19. The germline CDR1 and CDR2 sequences are SEHNR and FQNEAQ (reference sequence). The J segment lost 4 bases and the V segment lost 3 bases, leaving 5 bases of the junction unmatched. This CDR3 is built from 15 residues. A single record per CDR3 protein comes from TCRdb applying MiXCR to the 5' RACE reads. The table records some 350,000 distinct CDR3 sequences, 10% to 15% of them present only once. The genes are TRBV7-9 and TRBJ2-3, with TRBD1 matching 9 bases. The receptor's source is a man younger than 35 who had mild COVID-19 (a few samples of this study predate the infection). Cell type and time point are not known. Sequenced sample: PBMCs or a T cell subset sorted from them (not recorded which). The CDR3 reads CASSFGQGSPDTQYF. The DNA of the CDR3 is TGTGCCAGCAGCTTCGGACAGGGGAGCCCAGATACGCAGTATTTT. Complete variable domain (other parts from reference TRBV7-9 and TRBJ2-3): DTGVSQNPRHKITKRGQNVTFRCDPISEHNRLYWYRQTLGQGPEFLTYFQNEAQLEKSRLLSDRFSAERPKGSFSTLEIQRTEQGDSAMYLCASSFGQGSPDTQYFGPGTRLTVL.